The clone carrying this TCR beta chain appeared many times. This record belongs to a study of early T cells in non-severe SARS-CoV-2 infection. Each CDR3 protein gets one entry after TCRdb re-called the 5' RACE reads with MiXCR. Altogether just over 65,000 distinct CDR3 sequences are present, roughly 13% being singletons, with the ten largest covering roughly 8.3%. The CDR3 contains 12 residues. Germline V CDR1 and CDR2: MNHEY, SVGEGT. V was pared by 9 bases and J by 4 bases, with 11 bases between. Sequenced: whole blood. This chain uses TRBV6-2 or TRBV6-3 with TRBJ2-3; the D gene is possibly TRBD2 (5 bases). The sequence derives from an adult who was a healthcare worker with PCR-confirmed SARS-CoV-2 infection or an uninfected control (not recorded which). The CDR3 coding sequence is TGTGCCAGTCTCACGGAGGCAGATACGCAGTATTTT. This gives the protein CASLTEADTQYF.